The source of this TCR beta chain is a study of spatial heterogeneity in lung cancer (dated by TCRdb to between 2017 and 2020). A note on the overall study: Beta-chain transcripts were consistently detected in greater numbers than alpha-chain transcripts, which likely reflected higher beta-chain transcript abundance. TCR alpha and beta repertoires were quantitatively compared across multiple tumor regions, matched nontumor lung and blood in non-small cell lung cancer. Nonsynonymous mutation counts, determined by whole-exome sequencing of tumor tissue, were related to features of the TCR repertoire. In the raw uncorrected reads, each unique combination of TCR and UMI appeared more than ten times on average. Both alpha and beta chains were TCR-sequenced in hundreds of tumor regions, some 64 matched nontumor lung samples and around 54 PBMC samples obtained at surgery.

Trimming takes 4 bases from V and 1 base from J, and the germline ends sit 11 bases apart. CDR1 and CDR2 are read off the germline V gene as SQVTM and ANQGSEA. The CDR3 goes from the cysteine to the phenylalanine over 13 residues. Of the read, only the CDR3 DNA is kept; its 39 bases are in frame from base 1. Points the paper makes about the study in general: Confirming at a functional level the hypothesis that regional TCRs recognize regional mutations was considered to require additional single-cell paired TCR alpha and beta sequencing.

To prepare the library, 5' RACE was applied. The listed sequencing device is NextSeq 500. In the TCR library protocol, a unique molecular identifier was attached to each TCR cDNA molecule so that PCR and sequencing errors could be corrected. Under the source paper's analysis protocol: TCR identification, UMI-based error correction and CDR3 extraction were performed with Decombinator tools. TCRs above a frequency of 2 per 1,000, corresponding to the top 1% of the tumor frequency distribution, were defined as expanded. Renyi diversity was computed with the R vegan package after each repertoire had been subsampled 100 times to 5,000 TCRs. CDR3 similarity networks were built from amino acid triplet string-kernel similarity, connecting CDR3s with pairwise similarity above 0.82. Through fastp at Q25 and MiXCR, TCRdb rebuilt clones from the public reads, retaining in-frame beta chains. One record per CDR3 amino acid sequence lists the most common genes and DNA. The authors' filters were not applied to this entry. The sample contains 40,000 or so distinct CDR3 sequences, 3.1% of them found a single time. The ten largest account for about 36% of the sample.

This clonotype was seen ten or more times. The specificity of this receptor is unknown. The sample holds no much larger clone one base away, and base qualities are not on file. This specimen's time point label, interpreted: sample taken at primary tumor resection. The donors were more than 65 patients from the lung TRACERx cohort who had early-stage, untreated non-small cell lung cancer. TCR sequencing used whole RNA extracted from tumor and nontumor lung tissue, or from cryopreserved PBMC samples, without cell sorting. Only patients for whom sufficient RNA was available from at least two tumor regions were selected for TCR sequencing. Tumor and adjacent nontumor lung specimens were reviewed by a lung pathologist before selection.

The chain uses TRBV29-1 and TRBJ2-7; TRBD2 might be the D gene, on 6 matching bases. This TCR was sampled from a male donor with early-stage non-small cell lung cancer. The sequencing used normal lung tissue next to the tumor, collected at surgery. This receptor carries the CDR3 CSVVLASSYEQYF. Read as DNA, the sequence is TGCAGCGTTGTTCTAGCGTCTTCCTACGAGCAGTACTTC.